The rows below give T cell receptor beta chains drawn from one sample of a study of regulatory T cells in long-lasting Graves disease. MiXCR, run by TCRdb on the multiplex PCR reads, gives a single entry per CDR3 protein. The table has around 470,000 distinct CDR3 sequences, 11% to 15% seen once. Separately, the same data were catalogued under a study of T cells in Graves' hyperthyroidism and ophthalmopathy.

This specimen was peripheral blood mononuclear cells (PBMCs), taken at new diagnosis, from a patient treated with antithyroid drugs. These receptors were obtained from a woman in her 50s with Graves disease. Both conserved end residues are part of each CDR3. The D gene is left open where the match is weak. Only some rows state a clone size, as once, few, many or a class for expanded clones.

NA,NA,TRBV10-3,TRBJ2-1,15,CAISELATEINEQFF,TGTGCCATCAGTGAATTGGCGACGGAGATCAATGAGCAGTTCTTC
many,NA,TRBV2,TRBJ2-1,13,CASRDESYNEQFF,TGTGCCAGCAGGGACGAAAGTTACAATGAGCAGTTCTTC
few,NA,TRBV20-1,TRBJ2-3,15,CSARDLTASTDTQYF,TGCAGTGCTAGAGATCTAACAGCTAGCACAGATACGCAGTATTTT
many,TRBD2,TRBV20-1,TRBJ2-7,14,CSASVLAGPYEQYF,TGCAGTGCTAGTGTATTAGCGGGTCCCTACGAGCAGTACTTC
many,TRBD2,TRBV28,TRBJ2-7,16,CASSLFSGAGGGEQYF,TGTGCCAGCAGTTTATTCAGCGGAGCGGGAGGGGGCGAGCAGTACTTC
many,NA,TRBV2,TRBJ1-5,15,CASSGITRSNQPQHF,TGTGCCAGCAGCGGGATCACACGGAGCAATCAGCCCCAGCATTTT
many,NA,TRBV18,TRBJ1-1,13,CASSLSRIVEAFF,TGTGCCAGCTCCCTCTCTCGGATTGTTGAAGCTTTCTTT
NA,NA,TRBV10-3,TRBJ2-7,12,CAISESRYEQYF,TGTGCCATCAGTGAGTCGCGGTACGAGCAGTACTTC
many,TRBD2,TRBV28,TRBJ2-5,16,CASSSRTSGIKETQYF,TGTGCCAGCAGCTCCAGGACTAGCGGGATCAAAGAGACCCAGTACTTC
many,NA,TRBV3-1,TRBJ1-6,13,CASSPYGQLPLHF,TGTGCCAGCAGCCCCTATGGACAGCTACCCCTCCACTTT
few,NA,TRBV2,TRBJ2-1,12,CASRKDEDPQFF,TGTGCCAGCCGGAAGGATGAGGACCCGCAGTTCTTC
NA,NA,TRBV24-1,TRBJ2-5,15,CATSDLGPGGETQYF,TGTGCCACCAGTGATTTGGGACCAGGAGGGGAGACCCAGTACTTC
many,TRBD2,TRBV11-2,TRBJ2-1,15,CASSRFGLAGIEQFF,TGTGCCAGCAGCCGTTTCGGACTAGCGGGAATTGAGCAGTTCTTC
NA,TRBD2,TRBV7-9,TRBJ2-3,16,CASSLLAGGPLKAQYF,TGTGCCAGCAGCTTGCTAGCGGGAGGGCCCCTGAAGGCGCAGTATTTT
NA,NA,TRBV9,TRBJ1-4,20,CASSPSGQGRPRSTNEKLFF,TGTGCCAGCAGCCCCTCTGGCCAGGGCCGTCCCCGGTCAACTAATGAAAAACTGTTTTTT
few,NA,TRBV9,TRBJ2-7,15,CASSPRWDGSYEQYF,TGTGCCAGCAGCCCCCGTTGGGACGGGAGCTACGAGCAGTACTTC
NA,TRBD2,TRBV7-9,TRBJ2-3,16,CASSLVAGGPQDTQYF,TGTGCCAGCAGCTTAGTAGCGGGAGGGCCCCAAGATACGCAGTATTTT
NA,TRBD2,TRBV5-6,TRBJ2-3,15,CVSSLGLAGEDTQYF,TGTGTCAGCAGCTTAGGACTAGCGGGAGAAGATACGCAGTATTTT
few,TRBD2,TRBV6-1,TRBJ2-1,15,CASRNSGRGKNEQFF,TGTGCCAGCAGAAATAGCGGGAGGGGCAAAAATGAGCAGTTCTTC
NA,TRBD1,TRBV7-8,TRBJ2-2,15,CASRDRGQVTGELFF,TGTGCCAGTCGGGACAGGGGGCAGGTCACCGGGGAGCTGTTTTTT
few,NA,TRBV6-1,TRBJ2-7,15,CASSKDRDASYEQYF,TGTGCCAGCAGTAAGGACAGAGATGCATCCTACGAGCAGTACTTC
NA,TRBD2,TRBV3-1,TRBJ2-1,16,CASSQVSLAGNNEQFF,TGTGCCAGCAGCCAAGTGTCACTAGCGGGAAACAATGAGCAGTTCTTC
medium-sized,NA,TRBV11-2,TRBJ2-5,14,CASSDKYKQETQYF,TGTGCCAGCAGCGACAAGTACAAACAAGAGACCCAGTACTTC
many,NA,TRBV12-3/TRBV12-4,TRBJ2-3,13,CASSPSGPDTQYF,TGTGCCAGCAGCCCGTCAGGGCCAGATACGCAGTATTTT